Below are 18 T cell receptor beta chains sequenced from a single sample in a study of OX40 agonist ivuxolimab in advanced cancers. The repertoire was sequenced with immunoSEQ multiplex PCR; TCRdb's copy has only in-frame clones and lacks some. The sample records 25,000 to 35,000 clones, about 90% being singletons. The sample was CD4+ or CD8+ T cells sorted from blood, taken in a trial of the OX40 agonist ivuxolimab. The receptors derive from an adult with an advanced solid tumor such as melanoma, head and neck, liver or kidney cancer.

This clone was picked up one time. The chain carries TRBV19 and TRBJ1-2; D uncertain. V was trimmed by 0 bases and J by 4 bases, leaving 9 bases between them. The CDR3 sequence is 14 residues long. Germline V gives CDR1 LNHDA, CDR2 SQIVND (reference sequence). The CDR3 here is CASSIDGVGYGYTF. The DNA of the CDR3 is TGTGCCAGTAGTATAGACGGGGTTGGCTATGGCTACACCTTC.

The CDR3 loop is CASSTGTFYEQYF. The CDR3 DNA follows: TGTGCCAGCAGCACCGGGACTTTCTACGAGCAGTACTTC. The chain uses TRBV7-6 and TRBJ2-7; perhaps TRBD2 as D (6 bases). CDR1 and CDR2 (germline): SGHVS, FNYEAQ. The CDR3 runs to 13 residues. With 5 bases removed from V and 3 bases from J, the gap between germline ends came to 11 bases.

This chain links TRBV7-3 with TRBJ2-1, with D possibly matching TRBD1 (7 bases). The germline V and J ends were trimmed by 5 bases and 0 bases, with 14 bases remaining between them. CDR3 length: 16 residues. Germline values: CDR1 SGHTA, CDR2 FQGTGA. For the CDR3, the DNA is TGTGCCAGCAGCAGTCAGGGGGGTGTCTCCTACAATGAGCAGTTCTTC. This encodes CASSSQGGVSYNEQFF.

The chain carries TRBV19 and TRBJ2-3; D gene uncertain. V gave up 1 base and J gave up 2 bases, with 16 bases separating them. There are 17 residues in the CDR3. CDR1 is LNHDA, CDR2 SQIVND, per germline (reference sequence). CDR3 nucleotide sequence: TGTGCCAGTAGTATAGCGCCTCTAGTATTAGACACAGATACGCAGTATTTT. Translation: CASSIAPLVLDTDTQYF.

V gene TRBV7-9 combines with J gene TRBJ2-7; maybe TRBD2 (5 bases). Trimming left V 4 bases short and J 5 bases short, with 15 bases between. CDR3 length equals 14 residues. CDR1 is SEHNR, CDR2 FQNEAQ, per germline (reference sequence). Here the CDR3 reads CASSSATGINEQYF. CDR3 coding DNA: TGTGCCAGCAGCTCCGCAACGGGGATCAACGAGCAGTACTTC.

The chain couples TRBV28 to TRBJ2-5, with 7 bases fitting TRBD2. The V segment lost 6 bases and the J segment 2 bases; nucleotides outside the gene matches: 9. Germline values: CDR1 MDHEN, CDR2 SYDVKM. This CDR3 comprises 15 residues. The CDR3 nucleotides read TGTGCCAGCAGACCTCCCGATAGCGGGCAAGAGACCCAGTACTTC. Translating it yields CASRPPDSGQETQYF.

The genes are TRBV4-1 and TRBJ2-1; D is unresolved. The CDR3 extends over 13 amino acids. The V and J ends lost 0 bases and 10 bases respectively, with 10 bases between them. Germline CDR1 and CDR2: MGHRA and YSYEKL. The CDR3 reads CASSQESLDEQFF. The CDR3 bases are TGCGCCAGCAGCCAAGAGTCCTTGGACGAGCAGTTCTTC.

By sample fraction, this clone is medium-sized. This sequence joins TRBV2 and TRBJ1-4, with TRBD1 matching 7 bases. The CDR3 spans 15 residues. The germline CDR1 and CDR2 sequences are SNHLY and FYNNEI. V gave up 1 base and J gave up 6 bases; unmatched junction bases: 5. CDR3 in amino acids: CASSEEGAMDEKLFF. In nucleotides, the CDR3 is TGTGCCAGCAGTGAAGAGGGGGCTATGGATGAAAAACTGTTTTTT.

The gene calls are TRBV5-1 and TRBJ2-5, with D uncertain. Germline V gene sequence: CDR1 SGHRS, CDR2 YFSETQ. V dropped 0 bases and J dropped 5 bases, with 11 bases sitting between them. CDR3 length: 14 amino acids. CDR3 sequence: CASSLDWNSETQYF. In nucleotides, the CDR3 is TGCGCCAGCAGCTTGGACTGGAACTCCGAGACCCAGTACTTC.

This clone was observed once. This chain uses TRBV27 with TRBJ1-5; D not resolved. Germline V gene data show CDR1 as MNHEY and CDR2 as SMNVEV (reference sequence). This CDR3 has 13 residues. V dropped 2 bases and J dropped 4 bases, with 6 bases sitting between them. This chain's CDR3 is CASSLGVNQPQHF. The DNA of the CDR3 is TGTGCCAGCAGTTTAGGCGTGAATCAGCCCCAGCATTTT.

The rearrangement links TRBV10-3 to TRBJ2-7; 9 nucleotides line up with TRBD2. The CDR3 runs to 16 residues. After removal of 3 bases from V and 2 bases from J, the junction contained 8 bases not matched to a gene. CDR1 and CDR2 (germline): ENHRY, SYGVKD. CDR3: CAISDLIAGETYEQYF. The DNA of the CDR3 is TGTGCCATCAGTGACCTCATAGCGGGAGAAACCTACGAGCAGTACTTC.

The CDR3 coding sequence is TGCAGCGTTGAAGAAGGGCCCACTGAAGCTTTCTTT. Its protein is CSVEEGPTEAFF. The chain couples TRBV29-1 to TRBJ1-1; D gene uncertain. Trimming shortened V by 0 bases and J by 4 bases, and 6 bases separated the two germline ends. There are 12 residues in the CDR3. The germline gives CDR1 SQVTM, CDR2 ANQGSEA.

This clone was seen more than once but under ten times. The gene calls are TRBV7-9 and TRBJ2-7; D call uncertain. Germline CDR1 and CDR2: SEHNR and FQNEAQ (reference sequence). This CDR3 has 13 amino acids. V dropped 6 bases and J dropped 5 bases, with 14 bases sitting between them. CDR3: CASRSRNLDEQYF. In DNA form, the CDR3 reads TGTGCCAGCAGAAGCAGAAACCTAGACGAGCAGTACTTC.

The rearrangement links TRBV27 to TRBJ2-1, with 7 bases that match TRBD2. The junction had 11 bases not matched to a gene; V was cut back by 5 bases and J by 4 bases. The CDR3 is 16 amino acids. CDR1 and CDR2 (germline): MNHEY, SMNVEV (reference sequence). This CDR3 is CASSPNPGGLYNEQFF. The CDR3 coding sequence is TGTGCCAGCAGTCCAAATCCGGGAGGACTTTACAATGAGCAGTTCTTC.

This rearrangement joins TRBV7-9 to TRBJ2-3; D uncertain. Germline V gene sequence: CDR1 SEHNR, CDR2 FQNEAQ (reference sequence). V lost 6 bases to trimming and J lost 6 bases, with 13 bases between them. The CDR3 contains 13 residues. CDR3 nucleotide sequence: TGTGCCAGCAGGTATGGGGTTTTGGATACGCAGTATTTT. Protein product: CASRYGVLDTQYF.

V and J are TRBV9 and TRBJ2-7; 9 bases are a match to TRBD1. V lost 4 bases to trimming and J lost 3 bases; unmatched junction nucleotides: 8. The germline V gene encodes CDR1 SGDLS and CDR2 YYNGEE. CDR3 length equals 15 residues. The CDR3 reads CASSITGTGNYEQYF. The CDR3 region has the DNA TGTGCCAGCAGCATAACCGGGACAGGGAACTACGAGCAGTACTTC.

This sequence joins TRBV27 and TRBJ2-3; 12 bases match TRBD2. The CDR3 consists of 16 residues. Germline assignment: CDR1 MNHEY and CDR2 SMNVEV (reference sequence). V was pared by 4 bases and J by 2 bases, with 4 bases of the junction left unmatched. CDR3 in amino acids: CASSSGLAGPTDTQYF. CDR3 nucleotide sequence: TGTGCCAGCAGTTCGGGACTAGCGGGTCCCACAGATACGCAGTATTTT.

This clone is categorized as large. The gene calls are TRBV5-6 and TRBJ1-1; D gene unclear. Germline loops: CDR1 SGHDT, CDR2 YYEEEE. This CDR3 contains 13 residues. V lost 2 bases, J lost 0 bases, and 5 bases lay in between. CDR3 in DNA: TGTGCCAGCAGCTTCACAGTGAACACTGAAGCTTTCTTT. It specifies CASSFTVNTEAFF.